This T cell receptor beta chain was sequenced during a study of tissue T cells after allogeneic stem cell transplantation (dated by TCRdb to 2021 to 2024). Study-wide context: The study profiled TCR beta repertoires in many tissues obtained from research autopsies of patients with and without GVHD, and also in mouse models of GVHD. On the human side, the study was prospective and observational, with no blinding or randomization. Beyond this particular receptor, the publication reports: Sampling depth was acknowledged as a limitation, and the patient cohort was both small and clinically heterogeneous. Not many T cell clones showed up in more than one patient, yet clustering based on motifs uncovered repertoire signatures that were shared across patients in a tissue-specific way. Which tissue TCRs were alloreactive or antigen-specific was not determined in the study, and some clones might have been persisting host cells. Blood and spleen T cells captured only a limited portion of the TCR repertoire detected in tissues, in both patients and mice. Within patients, how anatomically similar the tissues were was a key factor in shaping TCR repertoire composition, regardless of disease or transplant status.

Measured from the cysteine to the phenylalanine, the CDR3 is 15 residues long. Of the CDR3's DNA, 42 bases were read; they are in frame from base 1. V has 6 bases trimmed and J has 0 bases trimmed; junction bases matching no gene number 6. According to the germline V gene (reference sequence), CDR1 reads KGHPV and CDR2 reads FQNQEV. Libraries were built with the immunoSEQ multiplex PCR assay. TCRbeta CDR3 sequencing was performed at survey depth by Adaptive Biotechnologies, and CDR3 sequences, V/J genes, productive frequency and template counts were reported. TCR beta CDR3 regions were amplified from genomic DNA instead of RNA. The published analysis was carried out like this. Jensen-Shannon divergence was used to quantify pairwise repertoire overlap between tissues, with a value of 1 indicating complete divergence and a value of 0 indicating identical repertoires. Based on pairwise JSD values, tissues were grouped by single-linkage agglomerative hierarchical clustering, and the results were shown as dendrograms. GLIPH2 was run on all patient samples with simulation_depth 1000, kmer_min_depth 3 and cdr3_length_cutoff 8, and groups with more than two unique CDR3s were retained. A standardized tissue-overlap score extrapolated Jaccard GLIPH-group overlap across patients to a standard repertoire size of 1000 clones. Associations of diversity with clinical or experimental variables used linear mixed-effect models with tissue fixed effects and individual random effects. What TCRdb holds here is the immuneACCESS table cut down to in-frame rearrangements. Part of the clones is not present; checked against another copy, under half of the missing clones reflect an unresolved V gene, and the others are unexplained. D and trimming were read from the DNA, whereas the V and J calls and clone size are those reported in that table. The sample has around 6,800 clones on record, 30% to 35% of them singletons. The ten largest clones add up to roughly 5.8% of the sample.

Remarks on this clone: What antigen it recognizes has not been identified. This receptor is murine, so its gene names and germline sequences reflect the mouse genome. The CDR3 is cut off 1 residue early in the read; its end comes from the germline J gene.

The time point tag for this specimen amounts to: mouse harvest day 14 after allogeneic transplant. Each mouse graft consisted of 10^7 T-cell-depleted bone marrow cells plus 10^6 splenic CD5+ T cells and was given by tail vein injection. To model GVHD in mice, a major MHC-mismatch B6 (H2b) into BALB/c (H2d) model was used, and tissues were profiled at day 7 or 14. On day 7 or 14 post-transplant, mouse tissues and retro-orbital blood were harvested with separate sterile tools for each animal, and livers were flushed before harvest. Before genomic DNA isolation with the DNeasy Blood & Tissue Kit, mouse tissues were minced with razor blades in buffered saline.

The chain couples TRBV26 to TRBJ2-4; 7 bases in the junction line up with TRBD1. This clonotype was sampled from a female BALB/c mouse given C57BL/6 T cells with graft-versus-host disease after an allogeneic hematopoietic cell transplant. The sample was skin. CDR3 loop: CASSPRTGSQNTLYF. The DNA read from the CDR3 is TGTGCCAGCAGCCCCCGGACAGGTAGTCAAAACACCTTGTAC.